The entry below gives a single TCR beta chain sequence along with its context. What it binds is not known. The investigators amplified TCR beta CDR3 regions from RNA transcripts. The HTBI primer set drove a first-round RT-PCR of the TCR CDR3. TCRdb re-called the multiplex PCR reads through MiXCR, storing one row per CDR3 protein. In the table there are 500,000 to 600,000 distinct CDR3 sequences, 46% of which are singletons. Clinical symptoms, serum thyroxine and TRAb, thyroid ultrasound and orbital computed tomography were used for the diagnoses. This specimen comes from a study of T cells in Graves' hyperthyroidism and ophthalmopathy. The CDR3 has 15 amino acids. V shed 6 bases, J shed 3 bases, and the junction held 6 bases outside the gene matches. Looked up from germline, CDR1 is SNHLY and CDR2 is FYNNEI. Study results and limitations: Ophthalmopathy prediction by the model preceded onset by a median roughly 6.3 months. Most expanded thyroid clonotypes above 0.001 also appeared in blood.

The material sequenced was peripheral blood or thyroid tissue (not recorded which). The TCR was taken from an adult woman with Graves' disease, either hyperthyroidism or ophthalmopathy (not recorded which). This sequence joins TRBV2 and TRBJ2-2, with TRBD2 matching over 8 bases. The CDR3 loop is CASRELAVYTGELFF. The CDR3 region has the DNA TGTGCCAGCAGAGAACTAGCGGTATACACCGGGGAGCTGTTTTTT.